The subject of this entry is one T cell receptor (beta chain). The target antigen is unknown. TCRbeta library construction was performed incorporating unique molecular identifiers. TCRdb reanalysed the PCR reads using MiXCR and keeps one entry per CDR3 protein. The sample consists of 610,000 or so distinct CDR3 sequences, 25% to 30% of them appearing once. The CDR3 consists of 14 residues. The junction had 10 bases not matched to a gene; V was cut back by 8 bases and J by 2 bases. Germline-derived CDR1 and CDR2 are GTSNPN and SVGIG (reference sequence). These data belong to a study of T-cell reconstitution after alpha-beta-depleted transplantation in children. General observations from the study: About two months after transplant, alpha-beta T cells reportedly came from several hundred expanded graft clones.

This sequence joins TRBV30 and TRBJ2-5; 8 bases fit TRBD1. This sample comprised PBMCs, obtained before TCRalphabeta/CD19-depleted stem cell transplant. The clonotype was recovered from a boy younger than two with Wiskott-Aldrich syndrome, due to receive a stem cell transplant. CDR3: CAGTGTGPQETQYF. As DNA, the CDR3 is TGTGCCGGGACCGGGACAGGCCCTCAAGAGACCCAGTACTTC. The full variable domain, rest sourced from reference TRBV30 and TRBJ2-5, is SQTIHQWPATLVQPVGSPLSLECTVEGTSNPNLYWYRQAAGRGLQLLFYSVGIGQISSEVPQNLSASRPQDRQFILSSKKLLLSDSGFYLCAGTGTGPQETQYFGPGTRLLVL.